This T cell receptor (beta chain) came from a study of neurological immune-mediated disorders. About the research overall: Among 35 or so multiple sclerosis patients, some 31 were relapsing-remitting and 3 were secondary progressive. Study findings and constraints: One related-CDR3 cluster, found by phylogenetic grouping, held repertoires of 18 of 34 multiple sclerosis patients and is a possible signature.

This CDR3 spans 14 amino acids. Germline V gene sequence: CDR1 SGHRS, CDR2 YFSETQ. Trimming at V came to 2 bases and at J to 8 bases, leaving 8 bases not matched to a gene. The cDNA came from 5'RACE, which used 10-nucleotide random UMIs. TCRdb reprocessed the 5' RACE reads via MiXCR and lists one record per CDR3 protein. The sample contains about 48,000 distinct CDR3 sequences, about 1.8% of which appear only once. This clonotype has ten or more counts. Its antigen is unknown. Unsorted libraries used 2 million PBMCs kept at -80 degrees C. The specimen sequenced was PBMCs. The chain carries TRBV5-1 and TRBJ1-2; 8 bases match TRBD1. This clonotype was sampled from a woman aged 40 to 55 with multiple sclerosis. In DNA form, the CDR3 reads TGCGCCAGCAGCTTAACCCAGGGGGCGAGAGGCTACACCTTC. Its protein product is CASSLTQGARGYTF. The whole variable domain, filled in from reference TRBV5-1 and TRBJ1-2, reads KAGVTQTPRYLIKTRGQQVTLSCSPISGHRSVSWYQQTPGQGLQFLFEYFSETQRNKGNFPGRFSGRQFSNSRSEMNVSTLELGDSALYLCASSLTQGARGYTFGSGTRLTVV.